Listed here are 25 T cell receptor beta chains from one sample, sequenced in a study of T cell repertoires in cytomegalovirus infection. TCRdb passed the reads through MiXCR, listing each CDR3 protein once. The sample lists around 800,000 distinct CDR3 sequences; less than 35% were seen once. What these receptors recognize is not known. The sequencing here drew on cultured CD8+ T cells from PBMCs, taken from culture after CMV antigen stimulation. The receptors originated from a human donor in good health (CMV status not recorded). Some clones in this sample may be carry-over from other donors' samples.

This clonotype was observed at least ten times. The CDR3 DNA reads as TGTGCCAGCATGGGTAGCGTAAACGAGCAGTACTTC. This encodes CASMGSVNEQYF. The chain combines TRBV7-9 with TRBJ2-7, with TRBD2 as a possible D gene (5 bases). The CDR3 extends over 12 amino acids. Germline V gene lookup returns CDR1 SEHNR and CDR2 FQNEAQ (reference sequence). V was clipped by 7 bases and J by 5 bases, with 12 bases between them.

As concerns this clonotype: A junction boundary mismatches the germline segment, possibly from a read error. The V and J genes are TRBV7-9 and TRBJ2-2; D might be TRBD1 or TRBD2, each matching 5 bases. Looked up from germline, CDR1 is SEHNR and CDR2 is FQNEAQ (reference sequence). CDR3 size: 16 residues. In DNA form, the CDR3 reads TGTGTCAGCAGCTTGGGGCGGGCAGCCTACACCGGGGAGCTGTTTTTT. Protein: CVSSLGRAAYTGELFF.

The chain recombines TRBV12-3 or TRBV12-4 with TRBJ1-5, with D hard to call. Between the trimmed V and J ends, which lost 2 bases and 7 bases, there was a span of 12 bases. The CDR3 covers 14 residues. The CDR3 spells CASSLSPSMQPQHF. The DNA for the CDR3 is TGTGCCAGCAGTTTATCTCCCTCGATGCAGCCCCAGCATTTT.

In this sample, this clonotype turned up once. This chain links TRBV27 with TRBJ1-2; D unresolved. The length of the CDR3 is 13 residues. The germline V gene has CDR1 MNHEY and CDR2 SMNVEV (reference sequence). V gave up 0 bases and J gave up 8 bases, with 10 bases separating them. The CDR3 bases are TGTGCCAGCAGTTTATCGACGGCCTGGGGCTACACCTTC. As protein: CASSLSTAWGYTF.

The chain is built from TRBV7-9 and TRBJ1-1; D gene unclear. This CDR3 region has 12 residues. Germline V CDR1 and CDR2: SEHNR, FQNEAQ (reference sequence). Deletions cut 5 bases from V and 10 bases from J, with 14 bases between. CDR3 protein: CASSLEGMRAFF. The CDR3, as DNA: TGTGCCAGCAGCCTCGAAGGGATGAGAGCTTTCTTT.

This chain joins TRBV4-1 and TRBJ2-1; 10 bases are shared with TRBD2. The V and J ends lost 0 bases and 9 bases, in that order; junction bases with no gene match: 14. The V gene's germline CDR1 is MGHRA and CDR2 YSYEKL. The CDR3 has 18 amino acids. The CDR3 sequence is CASSQESPLAGAGGEQFF. The DNA for the CDR3 is TGCGCCAGCAGCCAAGAGTCCCCCCTAGCGGGGGCTGGGGGTGAGCAGTTCTTC.

This clonotype was counted a few times. The genes are TRBV5-4 and TRBJ2-7; TRBD2 might be the D (7 bases). Germline loops: CDR1 SGHNT, CDR2 YYREEE (reference sequence). Trimming cost V 3 bases and J 3 bases, with 10 bases left between them. The CDR3 runs to 13 residues. CDR3 loop: CASSWGGGYEQYF. Here the CDR3 DNA reads TGTGCCAGCAGCTGGGGAGGGGGCTACGAGCAGTACTTC.

This clonotype was seen a few times. The chain couples TRBV6-5 to TRBJ2-7, with a weak D call TRBD2 (6 bases). V shed 2 bases and J shed 2 bases, with 7 bases lying between them. Germline assignment: CDR1 MNHEY and CDR2 SVGAGI. This CDR3 comprises 13 residues. CDR3 DNA sequence: TGTGCCAGCAGTTACGGGGAGGCCTACGAGCAGTACTTC. Residues: CASSYGEAYEQYF.

This clonotype has more than one count but fewer than ten. V gene TRBV6-5 combines with J gene TRBJ2-7; D gene uncertain. The V gene's germline CDR1 is MNHEY and CDR2 SVGAGI. CDR3 length: 14 residues. V dropped 0 bases and J dropped 1 base, with 7 bases sitting between them. The CDR3 region is CASSYSSESYEQYF. The CDR3 region has the DNA TGTGCCAGCAGTTACTCTTCGGAGTCCTACGAGCAGTACTTC.

This chain connects TRBV7-4 to TRBJ1-1; possibly TRBD1 for D (5 bases). The CDR3 length is 15 residues. V lost 2 bases, J lost 1 base, and 11 bases lay in between. Germline CDR1 is SGHVT and CDR2 is SQSDAQ. The CDR3: CASSLTGQPNTEAFF. CDR3 nucleotides: TGTGCCAGCAGCTTAACCGGACAACCGAACACTGAAGCTTTCTTT.

The gene calls are TRBV7-6 and TRBJ2-1, with 11 bases lining up with TRBD2. The germline V gene encodes CDR1 SGHVS and CDR2 FNYEAQ. The junction had 4 bases not matched to a gene; V was cut back by 5 bases and J by 1 base. The CDR3 runs to 16 residues. The DNA for the CDR3 is TGTGCCAGCAGCATACTAGCGGGGGTTTCCTACAATGAGCAGTTCTTC. It codes for CASSILAGVSYNEQFF.

The chain has TRBV5-5 and TRBJ2-7, with D maybe TRBD2 (6 bases). The CDR3 is 15 amino acids. Germline V gives CDR1 SGHKS, CDR2 YYEKEE (reference sequence). V lost 4 bases, J lost 1 base, and 15 bases lay in between. DNA for the CDR3: TGTGCCAGCAGCAATCGGGAGCGGTTGTCCTACGAGCAGTACTTC. Residues: CASSNRERLSYEQYF.

This clonotype was seen repeatedly, ten times or more. This chain uses TRBV7-8 with TRBJ2-2; no definite D call. Germline CDR1 and CDR2: SGHVS and FQNEAQ. There are 12 residues in the CDR3. Trimming shortened V by 8 bases and J by 0 bases, and 4 bases separated the two germline ends. The CDR3 nucleotides read TGTGCCAGCTGTCCGAACACCGGGGAGCTGTTTTTT. Protein product: CASCPNTGELFF.

This clonotype was seen repeatedly, ten times or more. The CDR3 here is CASSLGQGIGTAKNIQYF. Written as DNA, the CDR3 is TGTGCCAGCAGCTTGGGACAGGGTATCGGGACCGCCAAAAACATTCAGTACTTC. This chain links TRBV7-8 with TRBJ2-4, with 9 bases identical to TRBD1. The CDR3 is 18 residues long. V gave up 3 bases and J gave up 1 base; unmatched junction bases: 10. The germline CDR1 and CDR2 sequences are SGHVS and FQNEAQ. Variable domain in full (rest from reference TRBV7-8 and TRBJ2-4): GAGVSQSPRYKVAKRGQDVALRCDPISGHVSLFWYQQALGQGPEFLTYFQNEAQLDKSGLPSDRFFAERPEGSVSTLKIQRTQQEDSAVYLCASSLGQGIGTAKNIQYFGAGTRLSVL.

The table lists this clonotype with a few counts. V is TRBV6-2 or TRBV6-3 and J is TRBJ2-7; 8 nucleotides line up with TRBD2. Germline V lookup: CDR1 MNHEY, CDR2 SVGEGT. The junction had 13 bases not matched to a gene; V was cut back by 2 bases and J by 4 bases. CDR3 length: 17 amino acids. The CDR3 nucleotides are TGTGCCAGCAGTTACCGCACCCGAGAGCGGGGGATTTACGAGCAGTACGTC. Its protein is CASSYRTRERGIYEQYV.

This clonotype was seen more than once but under ten times. The V gene is TRBV5-4, the J gene TRBJ1-4; TRBD1 matches 8 bases. The V gene end was trimmed by 1 base and the J gene end by 8 bases; junction bases not matched to a gene: 7. The CDR3 contains 15 residues. CDR1 is SGHNT, CDR2 YYREEE, per germline (reference sequence). The CDR3 here is CASSLQGAQPEKLFF. CDR3 nucleotides: TGTGCCAGCAGCTTGCAGGGGGCGCAGCCCGAAAAACTGTTTTTT.

In this sample, this clonotype turned up many times. V gene TRBV7-8 combines with J gene TRBJ2-3; TRBD1 aligns across 7 bases. Germline V lookup: CDR1 SGHVS, CDR2 FQNEAQ. The V gene end was trimmed by 2 bases and the J gene end by 7 bases; junction bases not matched to a gene: 6. This CDR3 contains 14 residues. The CDR3 DNA reads TGTGCCAGCAGCTTATACAGGGGAGATTATACGCAGTATTTT. Its translation: CASSLYRGDYTQYF.

This rearrangement joins TRBV19 to TRBJ2-1, with D unclear. The length of the CDR3 is 14 residues. CDR1 is LNHDA and CDR2 is SQIVND in the germline V gene (reference sequence). The V and J ends lost 7 bases and 4 bases respectively, with 14 bases between them. CDR3 protein: CASTPWLEYNEQFF. The CDR3 nucleotides read TGTGCCAGTACCCCTTGGCTAGAATACAATGAGCAGTTCTTC.

The chain employs TRBV12-3 or TRBV12-4 and TRBJ1-6, with D hard to call. There are 15 residues in the CDR3. V was shortened by 5 bases and J by 0 bases, with 8 bases between the two germline ends. The CDR3 nucleotides are TGTGCCAGCAGTCCGGCCCACTCCTATAATTCACCCCTCCACTTT. Translation gives CASSPAHSYNSPLHF.

The V gene is TRBV5-4, the J gene TRBJ2-5, with 10 nucleotides matching TRBD1. The CDR3 has 15 amino acids. V was clipped by 4 bases and J by 10 bases; unmatched bases: 13. Germline values: CDR1 SGHNT, CDR2 YYREEE (reference sequence). The CDR3 DNA is TGTGCCAGCAGCACCCGGGACAGGGGCGATCGGAACCAGTACTTC. It codes for CASSTRDRGDRNQYF.

The rearrangement uses TRBV7-6 and TRBJ2-1; 7 bases are a match to TRBD1. J lost 7 bases, V lost 0 bases, and 9 bases had no gene match. This CDR3 region has 16 residues. Per the germline V gene, CDR1 is SGHVS and CDR2 is FNYEAQ. CDR3 amino acids: CASSLAKRQGMNEQFF. The CDR3 bases are TGTGCCAGCAGCTTAGCAAAGAGACAGGGTATGAATGAGCAGTTCTTC.

With respect to this clonotype: At one boundary the junction diverges from the germline segment, which might be a read error. The chain combines TRBV13 with TRBJ2-3; D is perhaps TRBD2 (6 bases). This CDR3 comprises 16 residues. Germline-derived CDR1 and CDR2 are PRHDT and FYEKMQ (reference sequence). The CDR3 sequence: CASGLGGRGRTDTQYF. CDR3 coding DNA: TGTGCCAGCGGCTTAGGCGGGCGGGGTCGGACAGATACGCAGTATTTT.

The chain is built from TRBV6-5 and TRBJ1-2; D is perhaps TRBD1 (5 bases). The germline V and J ends were trimmed by 2 bases and 5 bases, with 9 bases remaining between them. Per germline, CDR1 MNHEY and CDR2 SVGAGI. This CDR3 has 13 amino acids. The CDR3 region is CASSYDSVYGYTF. The CDR3 DNA reads TGTGCCAGCAGTTACGACAGTGTTTATGGCTACACCTTC.

V is TRBV10-3 and J is TRBJ2-5; D is ambiguous. CDR3 length: 12 amino acids. Germline CDR1 reads ENHRY; CDR2 reads SYGVKD. Trimming removed 2 bases from V and 3 bases from J, with 4 bases in between. The CDR3 spells CAISEGKETQYF. CDR3 bases: TGTGCCATCAGTGAGGGGAAAGAGACCCAGTACTTC.

This clonotype was recorded at least ten times. The J gene is TRBJ1-2, the V gene TRBV27; D uncertain. V was shortened by 0 bases and J by 7 bases, with 12 bases between the two germline ends. Germline loops: CDR1 MNHEY, CDR2 SMNVEV (reference sequence). The CDR3 runs to 14 residues. This chain's CDR3 is CASSLSMRAAGYTF. CDR3 nucleotides: TGTGCCAGCAGTTTATCGATGAGGGCTGCTGGCTACACCTTC.